The rows below give T cell receptor beta chains drawn from one sample of a study of control samples from healthy donors and cancer patients. The method was immunoSEQ multiplex PCR; TCRdb's version includes in-frame clones alone and lacks a portion of them. The table lists just over 15,000 clones, over 80% of them singletons. The sample was PBMCs. The receptor source for this set is a woman between 70 and 85 years old with colorectal cancer. Each CDR3 is given without its conserved first and last residue. Clone size is stated in some rows and not others, as once, few, many or a class when expanded.

j_gene	abundance	v_gene	CDR3aa
TRBJ1-2	NA	TRBV27	ASAVPPPGRNGYT
TRBJ2-2	NA	TRBV2	ASSEGPVNTGELF
TRBJ1-1	NA	TRBV10-3	AISRGQGGNTEAF
TRBJ1-1	NA	TRBV6-2/TRBV6-3	ASSQLGFAGRTEAF
TRBJ1-2	NA	TRBV24-1	ATSDLPGRGGYT
TRBJ2-2	few	TRBV5-1	ASRSVVGVSSGELF
TRBJ1-1	NA	TRBV29-1	SVGGGQGGPEAF
TRBJ2-3	NA	TRBV7-8	ASSPSVDTQY
TRBJ1-2	NA	TRBV7-2	ASSPRQGVAYGYT
TRBJ1-1	NA	TRBV19	ASSMSRAAEAF
TRBJ2-5	NA	TRBV11-2	ASSLDRGQAETQY
TRBJ1-6	NA	TRBV10-1	ASRPRDRDSPLH
TRBJ2-7	NA	TRBV10-3	AIKAGGSYEQY
TRBJ2-1	once	TRBV11-2	ASSPDRGSYNEQF
TRBJ2-2	NA	TRBV9	ASSRTGGTTGELF
TRBJ1-1	NA	TRBV6-6	ASTGEGDTEAF
TRBJ2-7	NA	TRBV7-9	ASSPEAYEQY
TRBJ2-7	NA	TRBV3-1/TRBV3-2	ASSRVGGILSYEQY
TRBJ2-1	NA	TRBV3-1/TRBV3-2	ASSQEASGATAKEQF
TRBJ2-7	NA	TRBV4-2	ASSQAGGEQY
TRBJ2-7	NA	TRBV5-4	ATRTSGDYEQY
TRBJ2-2	NA	TRBV2	ASRGTSGGSGGELF
TRBJ2-1	NA	TRBV5-1	ASSLEYAHYNEQF
TRBJ2-3	NA	TRBV4-1	ASSQDGDERLWVSTDTQY
TRBJ1-1	NA	TRBV27	ASSQQGRGTEAF
TRBJ2-4	NA	TRBV6-5	ASSYVRDKNIQY
TRBJ1-2	NA	TRBV24-1	ATSDPQGRGYT